This T cell receptor beta chain comes out of a study of read filtering for tumor transcriptome and immune sequencing. The CDR3 runs 15 residues. Per the germline V gene, CDR1 is MNHEY and CDR2 is SMNVEV (reference sequence). V shed 4 bases and J 2 bases; nucleotides not matched to a gene: 8. Findings of the study overall: IR-seq captured clonotypes deeper and more reliably than RNA-seq. The sorted CD138-negative fraction was a mixed bone marrow immune population, not purified T cells.

Molecular barcoded adaptors covering alpha/delta and beta/gamma chains were used on 400 to 450 ng RNA. TCRdb re-called the reads with MiXCR, one entry per CDR3 protein. The sample carries around 130,000 distinct CDR3 sequences, 10% to 15% recorded once. This clonotype showed up many times. Its matching antigen is unknown. The rearrangement links TRBV27 to TRBJ2-7; 7 positions match TRBD2. The TCR originated in a donor over 35 with multiple myeloma. The sequencing sample was made of a population of CD138-negative cells sorted from bone marrow. The CDR3 DNA reads as TGTGCCAGCAGTTCCCCGGGAAGCGGGGCCTACGAGCAGTACTTC. This encodes CASSSPGSGAYEQYF.